Below, one T cell receptor beta chain is given with its context. Its antigen remains unidentified. This sample is part of a study of early T cells in non-severe SARS-CoV-2 infection. Study findings and constraints: Anti-spike CD8 specificities were favored by VDJdb matching, whose results missed private and CD4 specificities.

Tagging with unique molecular identifiers was applied to individual cDNA molecules. Using its own MiXCR run on the 5' RACE reads, TCRdb lists one record per CDR3 protein. The table records some 120,000 distinct CDR3 sequences, around 14% of them present only once. The sequencing sample was made of whole blood. The receptor was isolated from an adult who was a healthcare worker with PCR-confirmed SARS-CoV-2 infection or an uninfected control (not recorded which).

CDR3 residues: CASSANLRGKRVPETQYF. Written as DNA, the CDR3 is TGTGCCAGCAGTGCGAATCTCAGGGGGAAACGCGTTCCGGAGACCCAGTACTTC. The rearrangement uses TRBV25-1 and TRBJ2-5, with 7 bases that match TRBD1. This CDR3 is 18 amino acids long. Germline values: CDR1 MGHDK, CDR2 SYGVNS. V was clipped by 4 bases and J by 5 bases; unmatched bases: 19.